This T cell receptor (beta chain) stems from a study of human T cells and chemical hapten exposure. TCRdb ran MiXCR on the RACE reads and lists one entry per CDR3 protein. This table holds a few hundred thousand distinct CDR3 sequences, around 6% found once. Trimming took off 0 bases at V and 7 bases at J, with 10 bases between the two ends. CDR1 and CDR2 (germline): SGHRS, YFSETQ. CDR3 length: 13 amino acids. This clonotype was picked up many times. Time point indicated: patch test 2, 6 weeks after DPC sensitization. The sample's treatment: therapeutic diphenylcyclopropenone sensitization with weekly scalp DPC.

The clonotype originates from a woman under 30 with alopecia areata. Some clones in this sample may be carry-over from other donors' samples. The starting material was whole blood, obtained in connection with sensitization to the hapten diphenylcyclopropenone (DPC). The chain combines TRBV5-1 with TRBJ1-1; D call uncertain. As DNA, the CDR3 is TGCGCCAGCAGCTTGGAGGGCCCGGGTGAAGCTTTCTTT. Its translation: CASSLEGPGEAFF. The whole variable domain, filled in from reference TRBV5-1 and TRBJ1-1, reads KAGVTQTPRYLIKTRGQQVTLSCSPISGHRSVSWYQQTPGQGLQFLFEYFSETQRNKGNFPGRFSGRQFSNSRSEMNVSTLELGDSALYLCASSLEGPGEAFFGQGTRLTVV.